The 3 T cell receptor beta chains below were found in one sample sequenced in a study of T cells after yellow fever vaccination (dated by TCRdb to about 2019). The library was generated by 5' RACE. Data came from an Illumina NovaSeq 6000. TCRdb trimmed the raw reads at Q25, called clones with MiXCR and kept productive beta chains. Every CDR3 protein is listed once, alongside the most common genes and DNA of its rows. In this sample the table shows a few hundred thousand distinct CDR3 sequences, roughly 4.3% of which occur a single time. The ten largest make up 24% of the sample. The sample's treatment or condition, from its label and the paper: live attenuated yellow fever vaccine strain. Sequencing was performed on PBMCs, taken 5 days after the yellow fever booster vaccination. All receptors come from a man younger than 35 who received the YFV17D yellow fever vaccine.

The table lists this clonotype with many counts. This rearrangement joins TRBV4-1 to TRBJ1-6, with D tentatively TRBD1 (6 bases). The CDR3 consists of 19 residues. V was clipped by 0 bases and J by 2 bases, with 17 bases between them. Per germline, CDR1 MGHRA and CDR2 YSYEKL. The DNA of the CDR3 is TGCGCCAGCAGCCAAGAGCAGTTTGGGACACGGCCCTATAATTCACCCCTCCACTTT. It translates to CASSQEQFGTRPYNSPLHF.

This clonotype was detected ten times or more. The CDR3 nucleotides read TGCGCCAGCAGCTTGGTCGGGGTCTTCGGGGGGGACACAGATACGCAGTATTTT. Its translation: CASSLVGVFGGDTDTQYF. This chain connects TRBV5-1 to TRBJ2-3; 8 bases fit TRBD2. In germline, CDR1 is SGHRS, CDR2 YFSETQ. Germline trimming cut 0 bases from V and 2 bases from J; bases unmatched to any gene: 11. This CDR3 has 18 residues.

This clonotype was counted between two and nine times. The J gene is TRBJ1-4, the V gene TRBV20-1; no definite D call. Trimming cost V 2 bases and J 8 bases, with 9 bases left between them. Per germline, CDR1 DFQATT and CDR2 SNEGSKA (reference sequence). The CDR3 loop spans 12 amino acids. CDR3 in amino acids: CSARSPPEKLFF. In DNA, the CDR3 is TGCAGTGCTAGATCCCCCCCGGAAAAACTGTTTTTT.